These T cell receptor beta chains were read from a single sample in a study of cytomegalovirus exposure and HLA in healthy donors. Clones were sequenced by immunoSEQ multiplex PCR, and TCRdb holds only the in-frame ones, with some missing. The sample carries 150,000 to 200,000 clones, 85% recorded once. The sequencing input was PBMCs. The receptors were sampled from a man aged 25-45 years in good health and CMV-seropositive. The CDR3 runs from the conserved cysteine through the conserved F or W. Each record gives: V gene, J gene, CDR3 protein.

TRBV11-2	TRBJ2-1	CASSPPAGTSGEQQFF
TRBV2	TRBJ1-2	CASSDWGRYGYTF
TRBV18	TRBJ2-3	CASSRLVSFGGGTDTQYF
TRBV7-2	TRBJ1-2	CASSDNRDRGPAYGYTF
TRBV7-3	TRBJ1-1	CASSKQGVGTEAFF
TRBV11-3	TRBJ2-2	CASSLFGGELFF
TRBV7-2	TRBJ2-5	CASSLDWSAGGETQYF
TRBV5-1	TRBJ1-2	CASSQAGGRTNYGYTF
TRBV9	TRBJ2-3	CASSVEGGWADTQYF
TRBV6-1	TRBJ2-7	CASSVDPGSGGEQYF
TRBV7-9	TRBJ2-7	CASSRDRDTLYEQYF
TRBV7-7	TRBJ1-1	CASSLVEGGTEAFF
TRBV5-6	TRBJ2-1	CASSLAGGTSGNNEQFF
TRBV7-7	TRBJ1-1	CASSLSVNTEAFF
TRBV29-1	TRBJ2-7	CSVVEVANSYEQYF
TRBV19	TRBJ1-5	CASSPRGPNSNQPQHF
TRBV4-3	TRBJ2-5	CASSLAYAETQYF
TRBV6-5	TRBJ2-1	CASRALADYNEQFF
TRBV19	TRBJ1-2	CASSMVYRGLNGYTF